This TCR beta chain comes out of a study of blood T cell dynamics during melanoma immunotherapy. About the study: Patients with metastatic melanoma got pembrolizumab or nivolumab-ipilimumab as first-line care.

Overall study findings and caveats: Disease-control patients' PBMC repertoires became either more clonal or more diverse at W3.

A fixed DNA input of approximately 400 ng was used per bulk PBMC sample. Using immunoSEQ multiplex PCR, the repertoire was profiled, and TCRdb retains in-frame clones only, with some absent. Of 6,000 or so clones listed, around 90% were seen once; the top ten hold 4.5% to 6%. The CDR3 length is 16 residues. As for time point: week 3, after first cycle of checkpoint inhibitor. At 12 weeks after first infusion, RECIST 1.1 defined response for most patients. Points on this clone: The antigen is unknown.

Sequences were derived from blood, sampled from a patient treated with checkpoint blockade. The origin of this receptor is a human donor with melanoma. V is TRBV21-1 and J is TRBJ2-5; TRBD2, as called in the table, went unchecked against the DNA. TRBJ2-7 explains the end of the DNA better; the J call may be wrong. TRBV21-1 is an annotated pseudogene. The CDR3 is CASSTRDWRFSYEQYF. In nucleotides, the CDR3 is TGTGCCAGCAGCACGAGAGATTGGAGGTTCTCCTACGAGCAGTACTTC.